The clone carrying this T cell receptor (beta chain) came up many times. Its target is unknown. The record originates from a study of T cell repertoires in cytomegalovirus infection. From the reads, TCRdb called clonotypes with MiXCR, one entry per CDR3 protein. The sample consists of about 240,000 distinct CDR3 sequences, more than 9% of them appearing once. Study-wide findings and caveats: The study identified carriers of CMV plus the relevant HLA from cumulative public TCR beta family frequency.

This receptor was obtained from a human donor in good health (CMV status not recorded). Some clones in this sample may be carry-over from other donors' samples. The sample comprised PBMCs.

The CDR3 sequence is CSALDRGFEKLFF. CDR3 bases: TGCAGTGCGTTAGACAGGGGGTTCGAAAAACTGTTTTTT. The chain links TRBV20-1 to TRBJ1-4, with 9 nucleotides matching TRBD1. The J segment lost 8 bases and the V segment lost 6 bases, leaving 7 bases of the junction unmatched. The CDR3 contains 13 residues. Germline CDR1 and CDR2: DFQATT and SNEGSKA (reference sequence).